These T cell receptor beta chains were read from a single sample in a study of CD8 T cells in ankylosing spondylitis. In TCRdb, the 5' RACE reads were re-called with MiXCR into one record per CDR3 protein. The sample has 250,000 or so distinct CDR3 sequences, 20% to 30% seen once. Sequencing was performed on blood, either unsorted or a sorted T cell fraction (not recorded which). Receptors originate from a male donor with ankylosing spondylitis or in good health (not recorded which). Each CDR3 is given with its conserved first and last residue. Fields, in order: D gene, clone size, V gene, J gene, CDR3 DNA, CDR3 protein. The D gene is left open where the match is weak. A clone size is listed for some rows: how often the clone was seen (once, few, many), or a class if it is expanded.

>-|many|TRBV13|TRBJ2-1
TGTGCCAGCACCGTGGGGACTGAGGGGTCCTACAATGAGCAGTTCTTC
CASTVGTEGSYNEQFF
>-|many|TRBV29-1|TRBJ2-7
TGCAGCGTGTCGGGGGCTTACGAGCAGTACTTC
CSVSGAYEQYF
>TRBD1|many|TRBV20-1|TRBJ2-1
TGCAGTGCTGAAATCCGGGACAGCGACAATGAGCAGTTCTTC
CSAEIRDSDNEQFF
>-|many|TRBV29-1|TRBJ2-1
TGCAGCGTTGAAGATCTGAGGAGAGAGCAGTTCTTC
CSVEDLRREQFF
>TRBD1|-|TRBV20-1|TRBJ2-3
TGCTGTGCTAACCTACGGACAGGTAGCACAGATACGCAGTATTTT
CCANLRTGSTDTQYF
>TRBD2|-|TRBV29-1|TRBJ2-5
TGCAGCGTTCTAGCGGGGTTAGAGACCCAGTACTTC
CSVLAGLETQYF
>TRBD1|-|TRBV20-1|TRBJ1-4
TGCAGTGCTAAGACCGGGACAGGGGATGAAAAACTGTTTTTT
CSAKTGTGDEKLFF
>-|-|TRBV20-1|TRBJ2-7
TGCAGTGCTAGAGATTTCTACTTATCCCACGAGCAGTACTTC
CSARDFYLSHEQYF
>-|few|TRBV7-6|TRBJ2-1
TGTGCCAGCAGCCCTCGGGGTCTCAATGAGCAGTTCTTC
CASSPRGLNEQFF
>TRBD2|few|TRBV7-2|TRBJ2-2
TGTGCCAGCAGCCCCGCCGGGACTAGTTCCGGGGAGCTGTTTTTT
CASSPAGTSSGELFF
>-|few|TRBV11-2|TRBJ2-3
TGTGCCAGCAGCCCTATAAGTACCGGGGGCCGGGAGTATTTT
CASSPISTGGREYF
>TRBD1|few|TRBV6-4|TRBJ2-1
TGTGCCAGCAGTGCCGGGACAGCGAAGTACAATGAGCAGTTCTTC
CASSAGTAKYNEQFF
>-|-|TRBV4-2|TRBJ1-1
TGTGCCAGCAGCCGCACGAGGGGTGTGAACACTGAAGCTTTCTTT
CASSRTRGVNTEAFF
>-|-|TRBV29-1|TRBJ1-5
TGCAGCGTTATCGACAGCGGGTATAGCAATCAGCCCCAGCATTTT
CSVIDSGYSNQPQHF
>-|few|TRBV12-3/TRBV12-4|TRBJ2-7
TGTGCCAGCAGTTTACTTTACGGGCAGTACTTC
CASSLLYGQYF
>TRBD1|-|TRBV2|TRBJ2-7
TGTGCCAGCCGAGCCCCGGGACAGGTCTTGGTCTACGAGCAGTACTTC
CASRAPGQVLVYEQYF
>-|-|TRBV29-1|TRBJ2-1
TGCAGCGTGTTACTGAAGGGTACAGGGGAGCAGTTCTTC
CSVLLKGTGEQFF
>TRBD1|many|TRBV29-1|TRBJ2-1
TGCAGCGTTGGGGACAGGCGATCTGAGCAGTTCTTC
CSVGDRRSEQFF
>-|-|TRBV10-3|TRBJ2-5
TGTGCCATCAGTGCGGAAGGGAGGGAGACCCAGTACTTC
CAISAEGRETQYF
>TRBD2|many|TRBV20-1|TRBJ2-1
TGCAGTGCTAGAGATTTGAGCGGGGGGGCCAATGAGCAGTTCTTC
CSARDLSGGANEQFF
>-|many|TRBV20-1|TRBJ2-3
TGCAGTGCTAGTGCGCGGGGGCAAGGAGCGGGTACGCAGTATTTT
CSASARGQGAGTQYF
>-|-|TRBV20-1|TRBJ2-2
TGCAGTGCACCCCCCCCCGGTGACGGGGAGCTGTTTTTT
CSAPPPGDGELFF
>TRBD2|few|TRBV7-2|TRBJ2-3
TGTGCCAGCAGCTTAGGCGGACTAGTCTCGTCAGATACGCAGTATTTT
CASSLGGLVSSDTQYF
>TRBD2|-|TRBV3-1|TRBJ2-3
TGTGCCAGCAGTGTCCTCCCCGGGACTAGCGGGGGGGCCCCAGATACGCAGTATTTT
CASSVLPGTSGGAPDTQYF
>-|many|TRBV20-1|TRBJ1-6
TGCAGTGCTAGTTTGGATTCACCCCTCCACTTT
CSASLDSPLHF
>TRBD2|many|TRBV29-1|TRBJ2-3
TGCAGCGCCCAAGGACTAGCGGGGAACACAGATACGCAGTATTTT
CSAQGLAGNTDTQYF
>-|few|TRBV12-3/TRBV12-4|TRBJ1-2
TGTGCCAGCAGCCCGGGTTCTAACTATGGCTACACCTTC
CASSPGSNYGYTF
>TRBD1|-|TRBV4-2|TRBJ2-3
TGTGCCAGCAGCCAGAGTCTCACAGGGGTGACAGATACGCAGTATTTT
CASSQSLTGVTDTQYF
>TRBD2|many|TRBV6-1|TRBJ2-7
TGTGCCGCCCAGGAGCGGGGGTCCTCCTACGAGCAGTACTTC
CAAQERGSSYEQYF
>TRBD1|few|TRBV12-3/TRBV12-4|TRBJ1-6
TGTGCCAGCAGTTCGGACAGGAGGTCACCCCTCCACTTT
CASSSDRRSPLHF
>TRBD2|-|TRBV20-1|TRBJ2-5
TGCAGTGCTACCGGCGGGGAGGGGTACCAAGAGACCCAGTACTTC
CSATGGEGYQETQYF
>TRBD1|few|TRBV6-1|TRBJ1-6
TGTGCCAGCAGTGGGGGACAGGGATATTCACCCCTCCACTTT
CASSGGQGYSPLHF
>-|few|TRBV20-1|TRBJ1-2
TGCAAGGGAGCAGATGAGGGCAACTATGGCTACACCTTC
CKGADEGNYGYTF
>-|-|TRBV7-2|TRBJ2-3
TGTGCCAGCAGCTTAGCGCGTGGGACAGATACGCAGTATTTT
CASSLARGTDTQYF
>TRBD2|-|TRBV6-1|TRBJ2-3
TGTGCCAGCAGTGTAGCGGGGGTAATGTCAGATACGCAGTATTTT
CASSVAGVMSDTQYF
>TRBD1|-|TRBV20-1|TRBJ2-4
TGCAGTGCGGTTACAGGGGGCAGAGTCATTCAGTACTTC
CSAVTGGRVIQYF
>-|few|TRBV10-3|TRBJ2-7
TGTGCCATCAGTGACCCCTACGAGCAGTACTTC
CAISDPYEQYF
>-|many|TRBV20-1|TRBJ1-5
TGCAGTGCTAGAGATAGCGGGGGTAGCAATCAGCCCCAGCATTTT
CSARDSGGSNQPQHF
>TRBD2|-|TRBV20-1|TRBJ2-2
TGCAGTGCTACTGGACTAGCGGCCGGGGAGCTGTTTTTT
CSATGLAAGELFF
>TRBD1|many|TRBV25-1|TRBJ2-3
TGTGCCAGCAGGTCAATGGACAGGGGCGCAGGATACACAGATACGCAGTATTTT
CASRSMDRGAGYTDTQYF
>-|few|TRBV10-3|TRBJ2-5
TGTGCCATCAGTGACTTGGAGGTTGGAGAGACCCAGTACTTC
CAISDLEVGETQYF
>TRBD2|-|TRBV27|TRBJ2-5
TGTGCCAGCAGTTTAGATCCGGGACTAGCGGGAGAGACCCAGTACTTC
CASSLDPGLAGETQYF
>-|many|TRBV29-1|TRBJ2-2
TGCAGCGTCCGCGAGGGAGCTAGGGGAACCGGGGAGCTGTTTTTT
CSVREGARGTGELFF
>-|-|TRBV20-1|TRBJ1-5
TGCAGTGCTAGAAAAAGCGACGGGCGAGGGCAGCCCCAGCATTTT
CSARKSDGRGQPQHF
>-|many|TRBV20-1|TRBJ2-1
TGCAGTGCCAAGTACACAGGGAAATCCTACAATGAGCAGTTCTTC
CSAKYTGKSYNEQFF
>-|many|TRBV5-5|TRBJ2-1
TGTGCCAGCAGCTTGATGGGGGAAGAGCAGTTCTTC
CASSLMGEEQFF
>-|many|TRBV29-1|TRBJ1-2
TGCAGCGTCCAAAGGGGCGGCTATGGCTACACCTTC
CSVQRGGYGYTF
>-|-|TRBV29-1|TRBJ2-7
TGCAGCGTCCAGGACACGAACTACGAGCAGTACTTC
CSVQDTNYEQYF
>-|medium-sized|TRBV29-1|TRBJ2-5
TGCAGCGTTGATTCAAACGAAGAGACCCAGTACTTC
CSVDSNEETQYF
>TRBD2|few|TRBV20-1|TRBJ2-3
TGCAGTGCTAGAGATGCAGAGCGGGGGGTGGATACGCAGTATTTT
CSARDAERGVDTQYF
>-|few|TRBV6-1|TRBJ1-2
TGTGCCAGCAGCCTCAACGCGATAGCTAACTATGGCTACACCTTC
CASSLNAIANYGYTF
>TRBD2|few|TRBV20-1|TRBJ2-1
TGCAGTGCTAGACCCGGGACTAGCGCTGGGCATGAGCAGTTCTTC
CSARPGTSAGHEQFF
>-|-|TRBV20-1|TRBJ2-3
TGCAGTGCTAGTTTGGGGGGCCGAGGTTTAGATACGCAGTATTTT
CSASLGGRGLDTQYF
>-|-|TRBV11-2|TRBJ2-5
TGTGCCAGCAGCGAAGCCCTCACGCCACCGGGGGAGACCCAGTACTTC
CASSEALTPPGETQYF
>-|many|TRBV5-1|TRBJ2-7
TGCGCCAGCAGCTTGGACCCGGGTTACGAGCAGTACTTC
CASSLDPGYEQYF
>-|-|TRBV5-5|TRBJ1-2
TGTGCCAGCAGCTTGGCCAGGCAGGCCGAATGGGGCTACACCTTC
CASSLARQAEWGYTF
>TRBD1|-|TRBV10-3|TRBJ2-1
TGTGCCATCAGTGGGGGGGGGACAGGGGAACCCTACAATGAGCAGTTCTTC
CAISGGGTGEPYNEQFF
>TRBD1|many|TRBV20-1|TRBJ2-7
TGCAGTGCTAAGCACAGGGGATCCTACGAGCAGTACTTC
CSAKHRGSYEQYF
>-|-|TRBV28|TRBJ2-1
TGTGCCAGCAGTTTGTCCGATTTGCGGTGGTTCTTC
CASSLSDLRWFF
>-|many|TRBV12-3/TRBV12-4|TRBJ2-3
TGTGCCAGCAGTTATCAAGCTCGCACAGATACGCAGTATTTT
CASSYQARTDTQYF